This TCR beta chain was retrieved from a study of T cell responses to AZD1222 COVID-19 vaccine. Profiled with immunoSEQ multiplex PCR; TCRdb holds only in-frame clones, not every one. Among about 140,000 clones listed, just under 95% were seen once. J was trimmed by 5 bases and V by 2 bases; bases with no gene match: 4. The CDR3 spans 13 residues. Overall study findings and caveats: Only six people who got AZD1222 tested seropositive at baseline.

With regard to this clone: Its antigen is as yet unknown.

This receptor was taken from an adult in good health. The chain recombines TRBV5-3 with TRBJ2-7, with 7 nucleotides matching TRBD2. TRBV5-3 is an open reading frame whose function is uncertain. Sequences were derived from peripheral blood, sampled on day 0 of AZD1222 vaccination. This chain's CDR3 is CARSFRGENEQYF. For the CDR3, the DNA is TGTGCCAGAAGCTTTCGGGGGGAGAACGAGCAGTACTTC.